This record looks at one T cell receptor beta chain sequence and its context. Its antigen is unidentified. It was at deep level that the assay was run. The method was immunoSEQ multiplex PCR; TCRdb's version includes in-frame clones alone and lacks a portion of them. The sample shows approximately 2.5 million clones, 93% of them seen only once. Germline CDR1 is MNHNS and CDR2 is SASEGT. Trimming at V came to 7 bases and at J to 5 bases, leaving 6 bases not matched to a gene. The CDR3 is made up of 14 amino acids. This sample is drawn from a study of shared clonotypes between healthy human individuals. Study details: CD8 memory received one plate per donor, CD8 naive two, CD4 memory three and CD4 naive three. Study findings and constraints: The study drew on few donors, limiting represented genetic and exposure-history diversity.

The rearrangement uses TRBV6-1 and TRBJ2-7; 12 nucleotides line up with TRBD2. The TCR comes from a man aged 18 to 30 in good health. Some clones in this sample may be carry-over from other donors' samples. Material for sequencing was naive CD4+ T cells from PBMCs. Subset noted: CD45RA+ positively selected. The CDR3 region is CASIGRLAGDEQYF. CDR3 DNA: TGTGCCAGCATCGGGAGACTAGCGGGAGACGAGCAGTACTTC.